The sequence of this T cell receptor beta chain was determined in a study of cytomegalovirus exposure and HLA in healthy donors. The data were produced by immunoSEQ multiplex PCR, yet TCRdb's version contains in-frame clones alone and is incomplete. The sample shows 90,000 to 130,000 clones, roughly 90% of them seen only once. After removal of 5 bases from V and 13 bases from J, the junction contained 5 bases not matched to a gene. This CDR3 contains 11 residues. The germline V gene has CDR1 MDHEN and CDR2 SYDVKM. The sequence came from a woman in her thirties in good health and CMV-seropositive. J is TRBJ2-5 and V is TRBV28, with 9 bases identical to TRBD2. Sequences were obtained from PBMCs. The DNA for the CDR3 is TGTGCCAGCAGTCGACCGGGACTAGCGTACTTC. It yields the protein CASSRPGLAYF.